The 26 T cell receptor beta chains below all came from one sample that was sequenced in a study of neurological immune-mediated disorders (dated by TCRdb to between 2018 and 2021). Library preparation employed 5' RACE. These reads were obtained on an Illumina HiSeq 2500. TCRdb reprocessing: public reads trimmed at Q25 with fastp, clones called with MiXCR, in-frame beta chains kept. Each CDR3 protein appears once, grouped with its most common genes and DNA. This sample lists around 100,000 distinct CDR3 sequences; 9.5% to 14% were detected once. The ten largest clones capture around 3.3% of the sample. What the time point label conveys for this sample: longitudinal time-point 3. Sequencing was performed on PBMCs. The source of these receptors is a female donor with HTLV-1-associated myelopathy (HAM/TSP).

The sample holds many counts of this clonotype. The rearrangement uses TRBV5-1 and TRBJ1-6; TRBD1 agrees at 8 bases. V trimming: 2 bases; J trimming: 7 bases; junction bases outside the gene matches: 5. The CDR3 is 15 amino acids. Germline CDR1 is SGHRS and CDR2 is YFSETQ. CDR3 sequence: CASSFQGAPNSPLHF. The CDR3 DNA reads TGCGCCAGCAGCTTCCAGGGGGCGCCGAATTCACCCCTCCACTTT. The full variable domain, with the rest looked up from reference TRBV5-1 and TRBJ1-6, is KAGVTQTPRYLIKTRGQQVTLSCSPISGHRSVSWYQQTPGQGLQFLFEYFSETQRNKGNFPGRFSGRQFSNSRSEMNVSTLELGDSALYLCASSFQGAPNSPLHFGNGTRLTVT.

In its sample, this clonotype was seen many times. This sequence joins TRBV5-4 and TRBJ2-1; perhaps D is TRBD1 or TRBD2 (6 bases each). With 5 bases removed from V and 1 base from J, the gap between germline ends came to 13 bases. The CDR3 extends over 15 amino acids. The germline gives CDR1 SGHNT, CDR2 YYREEE (reference sequence). The DNA of the CDR3 is TGTGCCAGCAGTTCCCAAGGGGGGTCCTACAATGAGCAGTTCTTC. Encoded protein: CASSSQGGSYNEQFF.

This clonotype was seen many times. J is TRBJ2-1 and V is TRBV7-2, with 10 nucleotides matching TRBD1. The V gene's germline CDR1 is SGHTA and CDR2 FQGNSA. CDR3 length equals 16 residues. The ends lost 5 bases at V and 5 bases at J; junction bases unmatched: 9. This CDR3 is CASSNRQGAMDNEQFF. The CDR3 nucleotides read TGTGCCAGCAGCAATCGACAGGGGGCAATGGACAATGAGCAGTTCTTC.

This clonotype occurred many times. The chain combines TRBV5-1 with TRBJ1-5; 9 bases agree with TRBD1. With 5 bases clipped from V and 3 bases from J, the junction kept 6 bases outside the gene matches. Germline V lookup: CDR1 SGHRS, CDR2 YFSETQ. The CDR3 runs 15 residues. Written as DNA, the CDR3 is TGCGCCAGCAGTTTGACAGGGGGGCCCAATCAGCCCCAGCATTTT. Its protein is CASSLTGGPNQPQHF.

CDR3 region: CASSLVAGSTDTQYF. The CDR3 nucleotides read TGCGCCAGCAGCTTGGTAGCGGGGAGCACAGATACGCAGTATTTT. This chain uses TRBV5-1 with TRBJ2-3, with 8 nucleotides matching TRBD2. This CDR3 is 15 amino acids long. With V trimmed by 0 bases and J by 0 bases, 0 bases remained unmatched. Germline CDR1 SGHRS, CDR2 YFSETQ.

This clonotype was observed many times. The rearrangement uses TRBV9 and TRBJ2-6, with D maybe TRBD2 (6 bases). Germline V gene data show CDR1 as SGDLS and CDR2 as YYNGEE. V was clipped by 0 bases and J by 3 bases, with 10 bases between them. This CDR3 is 16 amino acids long. For the CDR3, the DNA is TGTGCCAGCAGCGTAGCTGCGGGGTTTGGGGCCAACGTCCTGACTTTC. Translated: CASSVAAGFGANVLTF.

This clonotype was seen only a few times. The chain recombines TRBV20-1 with TRBJ2-1; tentatively, D is TRBD1 (7 bases). Trimming cost V 2 bases and J 1 base, with 12 bases left between them. The CDR3 covers 15 residues. Per germline, CDR1 DFQATT and CDR2 SNEGSKA (reference sequence). CDR3 region: CSARLTGRSYNEQFF. In nucleotides, the CDR3 is TGCAGTGCTAGACTGACAGGGAGGTCCTACAATGAGCAGTTCTTC.

The sample holds a few counts of this clonotype. The rearrangement uses TRBV27 and TRBJ1-1; 7 nucleotides agree with TRBD1. This CDR3 spans 17 amino acids. The V segment lost 6 bases and the J segment 3 bases; nucleotides outside the gene matches: 16. The germline CDR1 and CDR2 sequences are MNHEY and SMNVEV (reference sequence). The CDR3 protein is CASSRQGSLRGDTEAFF. CDR3 DNA: TGTGCCAGCAGCCGACAGGGAAGCCTCAGAGGGGACACTGAAGCTTTCTTT.

This clonotype came up a few times. The J gene is TRBJ2-3, the V gene TRBV5-1; 7 nucleotides line up with TRBD2. Germline trimming cut 4 bases from V and 0 bases from J; bases unmatched to any gene: 8. The CDR3 totals 16 residues. CDR1 and CDR2 from the germline V gene are SGHRS and YFSETQ. The CDR3: CASSLTSAPSTDTQYF. In DNA form, the CDR3 reads TGCGCCAGCAGCCTCACTAGCGCCCCTAGCACAGATACGCAGTATTTT.

This clonotype was seen only a few times. The rearrangement links TRBV7-2 to TRBJ2-2, with a possible D match to TRBD2 (6 bases). This CDR3 has 14 amino acids. From germline, CDR1 is SGHTA and CDR2 FQGNSA. Trimming shortened V by 5 bases and J by 5 bases, and 12 bases separated the two germline ends. CDR3 protein: CASSIDSGTGELFF. For the CDR3, the DNA is TGTGCCAGCAGCATCGACAGCGGGACCGGGGAGCTGTTTTTT.

This clonotype has just a few counts. The chain uses TRBV20-1 and TRBJ2-7, with 8 bases matching TRBD2. The CDR3 has 14 residues. Trimming took 6 bases from V and 0 from J; bases not matched to a gene: 7. Germline V gives CDR1 DFQATT, CDR2 SNEGSKA (reference sequence). CDR3 DNA: TGCAGTGCCTGGCGGGGGGATAGCTCCTACGAGCAGTACTTC. The encoded protein is CSAWRGDSSYEQYF.

This clonotype was detected only a few times. The rearrangement links TRBV5-6 to TRBJ2-3; the D is unclear. Trimming stripped 4 bases from V and 2 bases from J, with 8 bases between. Germline CDR1 SGHDT, CDR2 YYEEEE. The CDR3 is made up of 13 amino acids. CDR3 loop: CASSPGYTDTQYF. The CDR3 DNA follows: TGTGCCAGCAGCCCCGGATACACAGATACGCAGTATTTT.

At least ten counts were recorded for this clonotype. The genes are TRBV5-1 and TRBJ1-1; D is undetermined. Germline CDR1 reads SGHRS; CDR2 reads YFSETQ. The CDR3 contains 15 residues. Trimming left V 3 bases short and J 1 base short, with 13 bases between. The CDR3 nucleotides are TGCGCCAGCAGCTATGAAGGAGGGCGGAACACTGAAGCTTTCTTT. As protein: CASSYEGGRNTEAFF.

This clonotype occurred many times. This chain joins TRBV5-5 and TRBJ1-4; no definite D call. Deletions cut 0 bases from V and 5 bases from J, with 5 bases between. Per the germline V gene, CDR1 is SGHKS and CDR2 is YYEKEE (reference sequence). This CDR3 spans 13 amino acids. The CDR3 region is CASSLAQNEKLFF. Written as DNA, the CDR3 is TGTGCCAGCAGCTTGGCGCAGAATGAAAAACTGTTTTTT.

The rearrangement links TRBV21-1 to TRBJ2-1. TRBV21-1 is an annotated pseudogene. The CDR3 is made up of 16 amino acids. The CDR3 nucleotides are TGTGCCAGCAGCATAAAACACCTTAGCTCCTACAATGAGCAGTTCTTC. Amino acids: CASSIKHLSSYNEQFF.

This clonotype has only one observation. This chain connects TRBV10-3 to TRBJ2-7, with a possible D match to TRBD2 (6 bases). From germline, CDR1 is ENHRY and CDR2 SYGVKD. Trimming pared 0 bases from V and 11 bases from J, leaving 20 bases between. The CDR3 length is 15 residues. The CDR3, as DNA: TGTGCCATCAGTGAGTCAGGGACTGAGTCTTTGGGGAAGTACTTC. Amino acid sequence: CAISESGTESLGKYF.

This clonotype was seen at least ten times. This chain joins TRBV20-1 and TRBJ2-3; perhaps TRBD2 as D (6 bases). Germline values: CDR1 DFQATT, CDR2 SNEGSKA (reference sequence). The CDR3 spans 16 residues. V was trimmed by 5 bases and J by 0 bases, leaving 18 bases between them. In nucleotides, the CDR3 is TGCAGTGCTCGCATACCCCCTAGCGTAAGCACAGATACGCAGTATTTT. This encodes CSARIPPSVSTDTQYF.

This clonotype has a count of ten or more. This chain connects TRBV2 to TRBJ1-1, with D unclear. Germline CDR1 and CDR2: SNHLY and FYNNEI. V was trimmed by 6 bases and J by 4 bases, leaving 12 bases between them. This CDR3 is built from 13 residues. CDR3 sequence: CASSLSLSTEAFF. CDR3 in DNA: TGTGCCAGCAGCTTAAGTCTCAGCACTGAAGCTTTCTTT.

This clonotype has a count of ten or more. The chain has TRBV10-2 and TRBJ2-1; maybe TRBD2 (6 bases). Germline CDR1 is WSHSY and CDR2 is SAAADI. Trimming took off 2 bases at V and 0 bases at J, with 8 bases between the two ends. This CDR3 contains 15 residues. CDR3 residues: CASSEGRGSYNEQFF. CDR3 in DNA: TGCGCCAGCAGTGAGGGGCGGGGCTCCTACAATGAGCAGTTCTTC.

In its sample, this clonotype was seen many times. The V gene is TRBV5-1, the J gene TRBJ1-2, with D possibly TRBD1 on 5 matching bases. There are 12 residues in the CDR3. The V gene's germline CDR1 is SGHRS and CDR2 YFSETQ. V lost 7 bases and J 4 bases, leaving 11 bases between the germline ends. As DNA, the CDR3 is TGCGCCAGCGGGGACGGATCCTATGGCTACACCTTC. Translating it yields CASGDGSYGYTF.

This clonotype was counted many times. The chain's CDR3 is CSANELGKTFEQFF. The CDR3 DNA follows: TGCAGTGCTAACGAGCTAGGGAAGACTTTTGAGCAGTTCTTC. The rearrangement links TRBV20-1 to TRBJ2-1, with D hard to call. CDR3 length: 14 residues. V gave up 4 bases and J gave up 9 bases, with 19 bases separating them. The germline V gene encodes CDR1 DFQATT and CDR2 SNEGSKA (reference sequence).

This clonotype has a count of ten or more. The gene calls are TRBV5-1 and TRBJ2-1, with TRBD2 matching over 9 bases. CDR3 size: 12 residues. J was trimmed by 7 bases and V by 7 bases; bases with no gene match: 3. In germline, CDR1 is SGHRS, CDR2 YFSETQ. Here the CDR3 DNA reads TGCGCCAGCCGCGGGGGGGCTAATGAGCAGTTCTTC. This encodes CASRGGANEQFF.

This clonotype has a count of ten or more. The chain employs TRBV7-7 and TRBJ2-3; 9 nucleotides match TRBD2. The V gene end was trimmed by 5 bases and the J gene end by 6 bases; junction bases not matched to a gene: 9. Germline V lookup: CDR1 SSHAT, CDR2 FNYEAQ (reference sequence). This CDR3 is built from 15 residues. In nucleotides, the CDR3 is TGTGCCAGCAGCCGGATTAGCGGGGGCGGGGATACGCAGTATTTT. It translates to CASSRISGGGDTQYF.

This clonotype was found many times. The chain has TRBV6-4 and TRBJ1-1; weak D call: TRBD1 (6 bases). Trimming took off 5 bases at V and 0 bases at J, with 13 bases between the two ends. There are 15 residues in the CDR3. Germline lookup yields CDR1 MRHNA and CDR2 SNTAGT. Here the CDR3 reads CASSPGTLMNTEAFF. The CDR3 nucleotides are TGTGCCAGCAGTCCCGGGACACTAATGAACACTGAAGCTTTCTTT.

This clonotype was recorded many times. The chain recombines TRBV18 with TRBJ2-7; the match to TRBD1 covers 11 bases. Germline lookup yields CDR1 KGHSH and CDR2 LQKENI. This CDR3 has 15 residues. The junction had 6 bases not matched to a gene; V was cut back by 2 bases and J by 6 bases. CDR3 nucleotide sequence: TGTGCCAGCTCACCAATAGGACAGGGGGCCGGCGAGCAGTACTTC. It codes for CASSPIGQGAGEQYF. The full variable domain, in which reference TRBV18 and TRBJ2-7 provide the parts outside the CDR3, is NAGVMQNPRHLVRRRGQEARLRCSPMKGHSHVYWYRQLPEEGLKFMVYLQKENIIDESGMPKERFSAEFPKEGPSILRIQQVVRGDSAAYFCASSPIGQGAGEQYFGPGTRLTVT.

This clonotype was seen many times. The chain links TRBV5-5 to TRBJ2-5; D gene unclear. V gave up 4 bases and J gave up 5 bases, with 12 bases separating them. Germline-derived CDR1 and CDR2 are SGHKS and YYEKEE (reference sequence). This CDR3 region has 13 residues. Here the CDR3 DNA reads TGTGCCAGCAGCGTGCCCCCTCGGGAGACCCAGTACTTC. Its translation: CASSVPPRETQYF.